This T cell receptor beta chain was identified in a study of blood T cell repertoires in COVID-19. About the study: Donors in the United States, Italy and Spain gave samples during acute or convalescent COVID-19. PBMCs, B-cell-depleted T cells, or T cells were the source of the cDNA or gDNA that made up the material.

In the source study's methods: It was from reference gene primer amplification that nucleated cell counts were estimated. The method was immunoSEQ multiplex PCR; TCRdb's version includes in-frame clones alone and lacks a portion of them. V and J calls and clone size are as listed in that table; D and trimming were resolved from the DNA. This table holds 150,000 to 200,000 clones, around 84% found once. The sample was peripheral blood. The clonotype was recovered from a woman in her 70s with COVID-19, enrolled during active disease.

CDR3 loop: CATRPRGGGGTEAFF. The CDR3 DNA sequence: TGTGCCACCAGGCCCCGAGGGGGAGGGGGCACTGAAGCTTTCTTT. This rearrangement joins TRBV24-1 to TRBJ1-1; D possibly corresponds to TRBD1 (6 bases). This CDR3 spans 15 amino acids. Deletions cut 7 bases from V and 4 bases from J, with 18 bases between. The germline CDR1 and CDR2 sequences are KGHDR and SFDVKD.